This TCR beta chain was recorded in a study of shared clonotypes between healthy human individuals. Notes on the study in general: The study sampled only blood, and tissue repertoires likely differ.

Healthy and HIV-negative, the adult donors had no recent acute infections or vaccinations. There are 14 residues in the CDR3. V was trimmed by 1 base and J by 3 bases, leaving 10 bases between them. Germline loops: CDR1 SGHRS, CDR2 YFSETQ. This clone was seen a single time. What it binds is not known. TCRdb's copy holds only in-frame clones and misses some; the assay was immunoSEQ multiplex PCR. The table lists around 700,000 clones, over 65% of them singletons. Source material: memory CD4+ T cells sorted from blood. This sample's subset: CD45RA-negative fraction. The chain employs TRBV5-1 and TRBJ1-1; perhaps TRBD1 as D (6 bases). The receptor comes from a woman aged 25 to 39 in good health. The CDR3 DNA sequence: TGCGCCAGCAGCTTGACAGGGAGGGACACTGAAGCTTTCTTT. As protein: CASSLTGRDTEAFF.